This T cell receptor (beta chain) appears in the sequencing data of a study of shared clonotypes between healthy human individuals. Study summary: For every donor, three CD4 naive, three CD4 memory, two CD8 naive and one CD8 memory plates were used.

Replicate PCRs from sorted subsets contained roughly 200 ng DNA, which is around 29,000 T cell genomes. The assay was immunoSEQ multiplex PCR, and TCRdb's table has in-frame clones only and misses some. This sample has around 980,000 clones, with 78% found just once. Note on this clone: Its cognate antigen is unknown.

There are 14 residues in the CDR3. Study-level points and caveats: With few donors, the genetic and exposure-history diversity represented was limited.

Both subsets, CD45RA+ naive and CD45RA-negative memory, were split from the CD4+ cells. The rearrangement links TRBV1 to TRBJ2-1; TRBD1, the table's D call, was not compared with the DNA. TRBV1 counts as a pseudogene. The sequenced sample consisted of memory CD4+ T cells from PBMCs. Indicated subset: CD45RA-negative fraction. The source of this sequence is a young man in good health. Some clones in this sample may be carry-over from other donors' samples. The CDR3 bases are TGCACCAGCAGCCCCCCAGGCAGTATCAATGAGCAGTTCTTC. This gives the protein CTSSPPGSINEQFF.